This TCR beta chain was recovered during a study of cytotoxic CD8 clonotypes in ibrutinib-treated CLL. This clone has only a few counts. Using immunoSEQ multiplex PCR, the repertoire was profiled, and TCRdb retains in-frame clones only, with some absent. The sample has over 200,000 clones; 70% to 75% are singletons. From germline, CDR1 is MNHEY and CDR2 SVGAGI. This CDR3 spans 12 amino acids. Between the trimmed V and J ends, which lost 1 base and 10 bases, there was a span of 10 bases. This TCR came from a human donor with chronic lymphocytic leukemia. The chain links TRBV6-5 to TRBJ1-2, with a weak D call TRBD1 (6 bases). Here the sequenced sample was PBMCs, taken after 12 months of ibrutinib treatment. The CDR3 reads CASSYYGQFYTF. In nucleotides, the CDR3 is TGTGCCAGCAGTTACTACGGACAGTTCTACACCTTC.